These 27 T cell receptor beta chains originate from one sample sequenced in a study of T cells in Graves' hyperthyroidism and ophthalmopathy. There were TCR beta CDR3 regions amplified from RNA transcripts. TCR CDR3 regions were first amplified by RT-PCR with HTBI primers. TCRdb passed the multiplex PCR reads through MiXCR, listing each CDR3 protein once. The data show more than 550,000 distinct CDR3 sequences, 18% seen once. Sample: blood. These receptors all come from a woman aged 45-65 years with Graves' hyperthyroidism that later progressed to Graves' ophthalmopathy.

The V gene is TRBV20-1, the J gene TRBJ2-3, with D perhaps TRBD1 or TRBD2 (7 bases each). Between the trimmed V and J ends, which lost 5 bases and 11 bases, there was a span of 14 bases. The CDR3 totals 11 residues. Per germline, CDR1 DFQATT and CDR2 SNEGSKA (reference sequence). The CDR3 is CSAQGGGLQYF. DNA for the CDR3: TGCAGTGCTCAGGGGGGGGGATTGCAGTATTTT.

This clonotype was found many times. The J gene is TRBJ2-7, the V gene TRBV2; D not certain. V was clipped by 3 bases and J by 3 bases, with 6 bases between them. CDR1 and CDR2 (germline): SNHLY, FYNNEI. The CDR3 runs to 12 residues. The CDR3 loop is CASSDRLYEQYF. Written as DNA, the CDR3 is TGTGCCAGCAGTGACAGACTCTACGAGCAGTACTTC.

This clonotype was detected only a few times. The rearrangement joins TRBV6-2 or TRBV6-3 to TRBJ2-3; a weak D match, TRBD2 (5 bases). Germline V CDR1 and CDR2: MNHEY, SVGEGT. The CDR3 has 15 amino acids. The ends were cut back, 5 bases at V and 2 bases at J, with 14 bases in the middle. This CDR3 reads CASSEAPGNTDTQYF. The CDR3 DNA follows: TGTGCCAGCAGTGAAGCGCCGGGGAACACAGATACGCAGTATTTT.

Comment on this clonotype: This sequence may be a read error, since a much larger clone differs from it by one base. The chain joins TRBV30 to TRBJ1-3; maybe TRBD1 (6 bases). Germline V gives CDR1 GTSNPN, CDR2 SVGIG (reference sequence). The germline V and J ends were trimmed by 3 bases and 4 bases, with 19 bases remaining between them. The CDR3 totals 16 residues. The CDR3 coding sequence is TGTGCCTGGAGCAGGGGAGGTGGTCAGAGAGGAAACACCATATATTTT. Translation: CAWSRGGGQRGNTIYF. Drawing the rest from reference TRBV30 and TRBJ1-3, the complete variable domain is SQTIHQWPATLVQPVGSPLSLECTVEGTSNPNLYWYRQAAGRGLQLLFYSVGIGQISSEVPQNLSASRPQDRQFILSSKKLLLSDSGFYLCAWSRGGGQRGNTIYFGEGSWLTVV.

This chain connects TRBV6-2 or TRBV6-3 to TRBJ1-2, with 10 bases matching TRBD1. The CDR3 runs 15 residues. The germline V gene has CDR1 MNHEY and CDR2 SVGEGT. The ends lost 7 bases at V and 4 bases at J; junction bases unmatched: 9. The CDR3 reads CASIWGQGQGYGYTF. In DNA, the CDR3 is TGTGCCAGCATTTGGGGACAGGGGCAGGGCTATGGCTACACCTTC.

The gene calls are TRBV6-1 and TRBJ1-2; 8 bases map to TRBD1. CDR3 length equals 17 residues. CDR1 is MNHNS and CDR2 is SASEGT in the germline V gene. The J segment lost 0 bases and the V segment lost 6 bases, leaving 12 bases of the junction unmatched. The CDR3, as DNA: TGTGCCAGCAGAGCTCAGGGGGCTCGTTTGGCTAACTATGGCTACACCTTC. This codes for CASRAQGARLANYGYTF.

This clonotype was observed many times. The CDR3 DNA follows: TGTGCCAGCAGCCTTCGGACAGGGAGTCTTGAAAAACTGTTTTTT. Its protein is CASSLRTGSLEKLFF. The chain is built from TRBV3-1 and TRBJ1-4; 8 nucleotides align to TRBD1. CDR1 LGHDT and CDR2 YNNKEL come from the germline V gene (reference sequence). This CDR3 is built from 15 residues. V lost 4 bases and J lost 7; bases outside the gene matches: 8.

Notes on this clonotype: Being one base from a much bigger clone, this may be a read error. This chain uses TRBV7-9 with TRBJ2-1, with 7 bases matching TRBD2. Per the germline V gene, CDR1 is SEHNR and CDR2 is FQNEAQ (reference sequence). The CDR3 runs 13 residues. The CDR3 sequence: CAGRPSGNNEQFF. As DNA, the CDR3 is TGTGCCGGCAGGCCCAGCGGGAACAATGAGCAGTTCTTC. The full variable domain, rest sourced from reference TRBV7-9 and TRBJ2-1, is DTGVSQNPRHKITKRGQNVTFRCDPISEHNRLYWYRQTLGQGPEFLTYFQNEAQLEKSRLLSDRFSAERPKGSFSTLEIQRTEQGDSAMYLCAGRPSGNNEQFFGPGTRLTVL.

This clonotype was seen just once. The chain joins TRBV6-1 to TRBJ2-7; 10 nucleotides agree with TRBD2. The germline V gene encodes CDR1 MNHNS and CDR2 SASEGT. V shed 6 bases, J shed 5 bases, and the junction held 10 bases outside the gene matches. This CDR3 is built from 15 residues. The CDR3 is CASSKGLANVHEQYF. The CDR3 DNA follows: TGTGCCAGCAGCAAGGGACTAGCGAACGTTCACGAGCAGTACTTC.

The V gene is TRBV9, the J gene TRBJ1-6; 7 bases are a match to TRBD1. The CDR3 is 15 residues long. The V segment lost 4 bases and the J segment 7 bases; nucleotides outside the gene matches: 8. Germline V CDR1 and CDR2: SGDLS, YYNGEE. CDR3: CASSLIGTDNSPLHF. In DNA, the CDR3 is TGTGCCAGCAGCCTGATCGGGACAGACAATTCACCCCTCCACTTT. The full variable domain, completed using reference TRBV9 and TRBJ1-6, is DSGVTQTPKHLITATGQRVTLRCSPRSGDLSVYWYQQSLDQGLQFLIQYYNGEERAKGNILERFSAQQFPDLHSELNLSSLELGDSALYFCASSLIGTDNSPLHFGNGTRLTVT.

This clonotype appeared many times. This chain connects TRBV3-1 to TRBJ1-1; tentatively, D is TRBD1 (5 bases). Germline loops: CDR1 LGHDT, CDR2 YNNKEL (reference sequence). Trimming left V 5 bases short and J 4 bases short, with 14 bases between. The CDR3 length is 14 residues. The CDR3: CASSAFTGVTEAFF. CDR3 DNA: TGTGCCAGCAGCGCATTTACAGGCGTCACTGAAGCTTTCTTT.

There are many counts of this clonotype. The chain has TRBV12-3 or TRBV12-4 and TRBJ2-7, with 8 bases fitting TRBD1. This CDR3 is 14 amino acids long. V was pared by 5 bases and J by 3 bases, with 6 bases of the junction left unmatched. The CDR3 DNA sequence: TGTGCCAGCAGTGTCACCGGGACAGGCTACGAGCAGTACTTC. This sequence encodes CASSVTGTGYEQYF.

The CDR3 sequence: CASSLAPPGQGGTGELFF. DNA for the CDR3: TGCGCCAGCAGCTTAGCCCCTCCGGGACAGGGGGGCACCGGGGAGCTGTTTTTT. The chain joins TRBV5-1 to TRBJ2-2; 11 bases map to TRBD1. V was clipped by 2 bases and J by 4 bases; unmatched bases: 10. The CDR3 contains 18 residues. Germline lookup yields CDR1 SGHRS and CDR2 YFSETQ.

J is TRBJ2-3 and V is TRBV6-6, with TRBD2 identical over 15 bases. J lost 2 bases, V lost 0 bases, and 6 bases had no gene match. The CDR3 is made up of 19 amino acids. Germline assignment: CDR1 MNHNY and CDR2 SVGAGI (reference sequence). CDR3 protein: CASSYSGLAGGRDTDTQYF. CDR3 DNA: TGTGCCAGCAGTTACTCCGGACTAGCGGGGGGGCGGGACACAGATACGCAGTATTTT.

This clonotype was detected ten times or more. J is TRBJ2-7 and V is TRBV5-1, with 8 bases lining up with TRBD2. The CDR3 extends over 13 amino acids. V gave up 4 bases and J gave up 6 bases; unmatched junction bases: 6. Germline CDR1 reads SGHRS; CDR2 reads YFSETQ. DNA for the CDR3: TGCGCCAGCAGCCCTCCGGGAGGGTTCGAGCAGTACTTC. It codes for CASSPPGGFEQYF.

The sample holds a few counts of this clonotype. The genes are TRBV6-1 and TRBJ2-7, with 7 bases identical to TRBD1. Trimming took 5 bases from V and 0 from J; bases not matched to a gene: 4. CDR3 size: 14 residues. CDR1 is MNHNS, CDR2 SASEGT, per germline. The CDR3 DNA is TGTGCCAGCAGTACTGGGGACAGCTCCTACGAGCAGTACTTC. Its protein is CASSTGDSSYEQYF.

The V call is TRBV4-1, the J call TRBJ2-6; the D is unclear. V gave up 10 bases and J gave up 1 base, with 20 bases separating them. CDR1 is MGHRA and CDR2 is YSYEKL in the germline V gene. CDR3 length: 17 amino acids. This CDR3 reads CATTPSGLSSGANVLTF. DNA of the CDR3: TGCGCCACGACTCCGAGTGGTCTTTCTTCTGGGGCCAACGTCCTGACTTTC.

This clonotype appeared a few times. Mismatch with germline at one junction end may stem from a read error. This chain links TRBV20-1 with TRBJ1-5; a possible D gene is TRBD1 (5 bases). CDR3 length: 13 residues. CDR1 DFQATT and CDR2 SNEGSKA come from the germline V gene (reference sequence). CDR3 coding DNA: TGCAATGCTAGGGGAGCCAGCAATCAGCCCCAGCATTTT. It codes for CNARGASNQPQHF.

This clonotype came up many times. This rearrangement joins TRBV6-5 to TRBJ2-3; 7 nucleotides align to TRBD1. The CDR3 extends over 17 amino acids. The V and J ends lost 0 bases and 2 bases, in that order; junction bases with no gene match: 8. Germline loops: CDR1 MNHEY, CDR2 SVGAGI. The CDR3 sequence is CASSYSSGTAHTDTQYF. DNA for the CDR3: TGTGCCAGCAGTTACTCTTCCGGGACAGCACACACAGATACGCAGTATTTT.

The CDR3 DNA follows: TGTGCCAGCAGTGCCAGGGATGATCAGCCCCAGCATTTT. As protein: CASSARDDQPQHF. The rearrangement links TRBV6-1 to TRBJ1-5; perhaps TRBD1 as D (5 bases). CDR1 MNHNS and CDR2 SASEGT come from the germline V gene. V dropped 4 bases and J dropped 5 bases, with 9 bases sitting between them. The CDR3 loop spans 13 amino acids.

Ten or more counts support this clonotype. The rearrangement joins TRBV27 to TRBJ1-4, with a possible D match to TRBD1 (5 bases). Germline CDR1 MNHEY, CDR2 SMNVEV (reference sequence). The CDR3 runs 14 residues. Deletions cut 6 bases from V and 7 bases from J, with 15 bases between. CDR3 sequence: CASSPGTGVEKLFF. For the CDR3, the DNA is TGTGCCAGCAGCCCCGGGACCGGAGTTGAAAAACTGTTTTTT.

The chain carries TRBV27 and TRBJ2-3; 10 bases agree with TRBD2. The CDR3 runs 17 residues. Trimming at V came to 0 bases and at J to 2 bases, leaving 5 bases not matched to a gene. Germline loops: CDR1 MNHEY, CDR2 SMNVEV (reference sequence). Here the CDR3 DNA reads TGTGCCAGCAGTTTATCTAGCGGGGGGCCCTTCACAGATACGCAGTATTTT. This sequence encodes CASSLSSGGPFTDTQYF.

The chain joins TRBV3-1 to TRBJ2-6; 7 positions match TRBD1. The germline V gene encodes CDR1 LGHDT and CDR2 YNNKEL (reference sequence). The length of the CDR3 is 19 residues. J was trimmed by 0 bases and V by 0 bases; bases with no gene match: 8. The CDR3 loop reads CASSQDSVGGYSGANVLTF. Here the CDR3 DNA reads TGTGCCAGCAGCCAAGATTCAGTAGGGGGCTACTCTGGGGCCAACGTCCTGACTTTC.

This clonotype was detected only a few times. The chain joins TRBV20-1 to TRBJ2-1, with a tentative D call TRBD2 (7 bases). The germline V gene encodes CDR1 DFQATT and CDR2 SNEGSKA (reference sequence). This CDR3 contains 14 residues. Trimming took off 4 bases at V and 2 bases at J, with 12 bases between the two ends. The CDR3 region is CSAIGGGTYNEQFF. DNA for the CDR3: TGCAGTGCTATAGGGGGGGGGACCTACAATGAGCAGTTCTTC.

This clonotype was recorded many times. The chain has TRBV11-3 and TRBJ1-1; possible D gene TRBD1, 6 bases. Germline values: CDR1 SGHNT, CDR2 YENEEA. This CDR3 contains 13 residues. With 5 bases removed from V and 8 bases from J, the gap between germline ends came to 15 bases. CDR3 coding DNA: TGTGCCAGCAGCCCGACTGACAGGTCGGAAGCTTTCTTT. The encoded protein is CASSPTDRSEAFF.

V usage is TRBV19 and J usage is TRBJ2-5; D gene uncertain. This CDR3 comprises 13 residues. The V gene lost 7 bases and the J gene lost 5 bases, with 14 bases spanning the gap. Germline V gene data show CDR1 as LNHDA and CDR2 as SQIVND (reference sequence). The CDR3 DNA is TGTGCCAGTAAGGATCTGGAAGCGGAGACCCAGTACTTC. The encoded protein is CASKDLEAETQYF.

The V and J genes are TRBV9 and TRBJ2-1, with no clear D. CDR3 length equals 15 residues. The germline V and J ends were trimmed by 4 bases and 7 bases, with 18 bases remaining between them. The germline CDR1 and CDR2 sequences are SGDLS and YYNGEE. The CDR3 nucleotides are TGTGCCAGCAGCCCCGTGGTCGGCGAGATTAATGAGCAGTTCTTC. It yields the protein CASSPVVGEINEQFF.